These 30 T cell receptor beta chains share one sample of origin, sequenced in a study of technical replicates of blood from four donors. TCRdb's table, derived via immunoSEQ multiplex PCR, lists solely in-frame clones and lacks some. The sample has roughly 76,000 clones; about 86% are singletons. Sequenced: PBMCs. These receptor sequences come from a human donor in good health. Some clones in this sample may be carry-over from other donors' samples.

This chain uses TRBV7-8 with TRBJ1-1; no definite D call. Per germline, CDR1 SGHVS and CDR2 FQNEAQ. The CDR3 extends over 15 amino acids. Trimming stripped 0 bases from V and 0 bases from J, with 8 bases between. CDR3 loop: CASSLARLMNTEAFF. CDR3 DNA: TGTGCCAGCAGCTTAGCGCGGCTCATGAACACTGAAGCTTTCTTT.

This chain connects TRBV18 to TRBJ1-4; D is perhaps TRBD1 (5 bases). Trimming left V 2 bases short and J 2 bases short, with 6 bases between. The CDR3 has 14 residues. Germline values: CDR1 KGHSH, CDR2 LQKENI. The CDR3: CASSPGGTNEKLFF. The DNA for the CDR3 is TGTGCCAGCTCACCAGGGGGGACTAATGAAAAACTGTTTTTT.

This clone has just one count. V gene TRBV4-1 combines with J gene TRBJ1-2, with TRBD1 as a possible D gene (6 bases). V gave up 0 bases and J gave up 7 bases, with 6 bases separating them. The CDR3 runs 12 residues. The germline gives CDR1 MGHRA, CDR2 YSYEKL. The CDR3 region is CASSQEGAGYTF. In nucleotides, the CDR3 is TGCGCCAGCAGCCAAGAGGGGGCTGGCTACACCTTC.

The chain is built from TRBV7-2 and TRBJ1-2; the D is unclear. The V end was cut by 4 bases, the J end by 14 bases, with 14 bases between. CDR1 SGHTA and CDR2 FQGNSA come from the germline V gene. The CDR3 spans 11 residues. The CDR3 is CASSSGITETF. DNA of the CDR3: TGTGCCAGCAGCTCCGGGATTACAGAGACCTTC.

A remark on this clone: Here the CDR3 omits its conserved ending phenylalanine or tryptophan, so a read error is the likely source. The DNA is left out, because the CDR3 cannot be placed on it with certainty; the CDR3 is given as TCRdb lists it. The chain is built from TRBV2 and TRBJ2-7; the D segment call TRBD2 is taken from the table without a DNA check. The CDR3 spans 14 residues, counting both ends. Germline lookup yields CDR1 SNHLY and CDR2 FYNNEI. The CDR3 is CASTRSLLAGLVCI.

J is TRBJ1-1 and V is TRBV4-2; a weak D match, TRBD1 (6 bases). The V gene's germline CDR1 is LGHNA and CDR2 YNFKEQ. CDR3 length equals 17 residues. V was pared by 1 base and J by 1 base, with 16 bases between. The CDR3 sequence: CASSQASGGRTNTEAFF. Written as DNA, the CDR3 is TGTGCCAGCAGCCAAGCTTCGGGGGGCAGGACGAACACTGAAGCTTTCTTT.

The chain joins TRBV4-2 to TRBJ1-2; no definite D call. The V and J ends lost 1 base and 1 base respectively, with 7 bases between them. The CDR3 extends over 14 amino acids. Per the germline V gene, CDR1 is LGHNA and CDR2 is YNFKEQ. The CDR3 DNA reads as TGTGCCAGCAGCCAAGGGAGTTTTAACTATGGCTACACCTTC. Its translation is CASSQGSFNYGYTF.

This chain uses TRBV7-9 with TRBJ2-5, with 7 bases identical to TRBD1. V was pared by 2 bases and J by 4 bases, with 4 bases of the junction left unmatched. The CDR3 totals 14 residues. In germline, CDR1 is SEHNR, CDR2 FQNEAQ (reference sequence). The CDR3: CASSLIAGGETQYF. In DNA, the CDR3 is TGTGCCAGCAGCTTAATCGCAGGGGGAGAGACCCAGTACTTC.

The chain is built from TRBV11-3 and TRBJ2-2; 9 bases map to TRBD1. J gave up 6 bases and V 5 bases, and 7 bases lay outside the gene matches. There are 15 residues in the CDR3. The germline CDR1 and CDR2 sequences are SGHNT and YENEEA. The CDR3 coding sequence is TGTGCCAGCAGCGCCCCCGGGACAGGGCCCGGGGAGCTGTTTTTT. Protein product: CASSAPGTGPGELFF.

The chain recombines TRBV7-9 with TRBJ2-7; TRBD1 matches at 7 bases. The J segment lost 5 bases and the V segment lost 5 bases, leaving 9 bases of the junction unmatched. This CDR3 is built from 14 residues. CDR1 is SEHNR, CDR2 FQNEAQ, per germline (reference sequence). The CDR3 bases are TGTGCCAGCAGCCCGAAAGACAGGGTCCACGAGCAGTACTTC. It is translated as CASSPKDRVHEQYF.

The chain couples TRBV4-3 to TRBJ2-7, with 10 bases aligning to TRBD1. This CDR3 is 16 amino acids long. Losses at the gene ends were 1 base for V and 2 bases for J; bases not matched to a gene: 5. Germline assignment: CDR1 LGHNA and CDR2 YSLEER. The CDR3 nucleotides are TGCGCCAGCAGCCAAGGGTTCGACAGGGGGCCCTACGAGCAGTACTTC. Its protein is CASSQGFDRGPYEQYF.

V usage is TRBV18 and J usage is TRBJ2-7; D is possibly TRBD1 (6 bases). The CDR3 runs 13 residues. The ends were cut back, 2 bases at V and 5 bases at J, with 10 bases in the middle. Germline loops: CDR1 KGHSH, CDR2 LQKENI. The DNA of the CDR3 is TGTGCCAGCTCACCATCAGGGGCGGACGAGCAGTACTTC. As protein: CASSPSGADEQYF.

In this sample, this clone turned up once. The V call is TRBV5-6, the J call TRBJ2-7, with 8 positions matching TRBD1. Unmatched junction bases numbered 10, after V lost 1 base and J lost 7 bases. CDR1 is SGHDT and CDR2 is YYEEEE in the germline V gene. The CDR3 contains 15 residues. The chain's CDR3 is CASSLPGGISREQYF. The CDR3 bases are TGTGCCAGCAGCTTGCCAGGGGGCATCTCACGGGAGCAGTACTTC.

The chain has TRBV6-6 and TRBJ1-2, with 7 bases fitting TRBD1. Germline values: CDR1 MNHNY, CDR2 SVGAGI (reference sequence). Trimming cost V 5 bases and J 5 bases; bases outside gene matches: 8. The CDR3 covers 14 residues. Here the CDR3 reads CASSDAGTAYGYTF. In DNA form, the CDR3 reads TGTGCCAGCAGTGATGCCGGGACAGCGTATGGCTACACCTTC.

Note on this clone: A junction boundary mismatches the germline segment, possibly from a read error. The genes are TRBV4-2 and TRBJ2-5; D might be TRBD2 (5 bases). The CDR3 is 13 amino acids. From germline, CDR1 is LGHNA and CDR2 YNFKEQ. CDR3 sequence (DNA): TGTGCCAGCAGCCAAGACGATCAGCGGCAGAAGAACTTC. This translates into CASSQDDQRQKNF.

The rearrangement links TRBV29-1 to TRBJ2-3; D perhaps matches TRBD1 (6 bases). The CDR3 extends over 12 amino acids. The V end lost 8 bases, the J end lost 4 bases, and 13 bases lay between the germline ends. Germline V gene data show CDR1 as SQVTM and CDR2 as ANQGSEA. The CDR3 is CSLPQGPDTQYF. The CDR3 coding sequence is TGCAGCCTCCCACAGGGTCCAGATACGCAGTATTTT.

The chain carries TRBV30 and TRBJ2-2, with a possible D match to TRBD2 (6 bases). The ends were cut back, 2 bases at V and 10 bases at J, with 17 bases in the middle. Germline-derived CDR1 and CDR2 are GTSNPN and SVGIG (reference sequence). This CDR3 region has 14 residues. The CDR3 bases are TGTGCCTGGAGTCATCGGAGGGGCACCTTGGAGCTGTTTTTT. It codes for CAWSHRRGTLELFF.

The chain is built from TRBV7-2 and TRBJ2-7; D possibly corresponds to TRBD2 (5 bases). This CDR3 comprises 13 residues. Germline values: CDR1 SGHTA, CDR2 FQGNSA. Trimming left V 3 bases short and J 6 bases short, with 12 bases between. The CDR3 DNA reads as TGTGCCAGCAGCTTTGGCGGGCATCCCGAGCAGTACTTC. Residues: CASSFGGHPEQYF. The variable domain in full, completed from reference TRBV7-2 and TRBJ2-7, reads GAGVSQSPSNKVTEKGKDVELRCDPISGHTALYWYRQSLGQGLEFLIYFQGNSAPDKSGLPSDRFSAERTGGSVSTLTIQRTQQEDSAVYLCASSFGGHPEQYFGPGTRLTVT.

This clone was seen a few times. The rearrangement links TRBV4-3 to TRBJ1-1; 7 nucleotides line up with TRBD1. Germline CDR1 is LGHNA and CDR2 is YSLEER. Trimming took 4 bases from V and 3 from J; bases not matched to a gene: 5. This CDR3 has 14 residues. The CDR3, as DNA: TGCGCCAGCAGCCCCGTAACAGGGGACACTGAAGCTTTCTTT. This codes for CASSPVTGDTEAFF.

This clone has only a few counts. The V call is TRBV2, the J call TRBJ2-7; D unclear. Trimming stripped 7 bases from V and 2 bases from J, with 9 bases between. CDR3 length: 12 amino acids. Germline-derived CDR1 and CDR2 are SNHLY and FYNNEI. As DNA, the CDR3 is TGTGCCAGCAACTTACTCACCTACGAGCAGTACTTC. This gives the protein CASNLLTYEQYF.

The genes are TRBV11-2 and TRBJ1-2; 8 nucleotides agree with TRBD1. The germline CDR1 and CDR2 sequences are SGHAT and FQNNGV. V lost 1 base to trimming and J lost 4 bases; unmatched junction nucleotides: 8. The CDR3 runs to 16 residues. The CDR3 bases are TGTGCCAGCAGCTTAGTAGTGACAGGGGCATCCTATGGCTACACCTTC. Its protein product is CASSLVVTGASYGYTF.

This chain joins TRBV19 and TRBJ2-2; 7 nucleotides match TRBD2. CDR1 LNHDA and CDR2 SQIVND come from the germline V gene (reference sequence). The CDR3 runs 14 residues. The CDR3 region has the DNA TGTGCTTCGCGGGAGAAGGGGAACACCGGGGAGCTGTTTTTT. It codes for CASREKGNTGELFF.

The V gene is TRBV2, the J gene TRBJ2-3; TRBD1 aligns across 7 bases. The CDR3 totals 14 residues. Per germline, CDR1 SNHLY and CDR2 FYNNEI. With V trimmed by 8 bases and J by 2 bases, 7 bases remained unmatched. DNA for the CDR3: TGTGCCAGCGGCCGGGACAGCCCCACAGATACGCAGTATTTT. It is translated as CASGRDSPTDTQYF.

The J gene is TRBJ2-7, the V gene TRBV4-1; 7 bases map to TRBD1. The CDR3 has 13 amino acids. The germline CDR1 and CDR2 sequences are MGHRA and YSYEKL. Trimming at V came to 4 bases and at J to 7 bases, leaving 7 bases not matched to a gene. CDR3 DNA: TGCGCCAGCAGCCCCGGGACAGTAGGGGAGCAGTACTTC. Its translation: CASSPGTVGEQYF.

The J gene is TRBJ1-4, the V gene TRBV6-1; tentatively, D is TRBD1 (6 bases). Trimming cost V 8 bases and J 7 bases, with 17 bases left between them. Germline V gene sequence: CDR1 MNHNS, CDR2 SASEGT. The CDR3 length is 14 residues. The CDR3 region has the DNA TGTGCCAGCTTTTCAACAGGGTCGGGTGAAAAACTGTTTTTT. As protein: CASFSTGSGEKLFF.

The rearrangement joins TRBV4-2 to TRBJ1-4; weak D call: TRBD1 (6 bases). Germline lookup yields CDR1 LGHNA and CDR2 YNFKEQ. Between the trimmed V and J ends, which lost 4 bases and 7 bases, there was a span of 19 bases. The CDR3 loop spans 16 amino acids. Written as DNA, the CDR3 is TGTGCCAGCAGCCGCCGGCTGGGGCAGGGGAGTGAAAAACTGTTTTTT. It yields the protein CASSRRLGQGSEKLFF.

The rearrangement joins TRBV7-8 to TRBJ2-5; TRBD2 aligns across 7 bases. CDR1 is SGHVS and CDR2 is FQNEAQ in the germline V gene. The length of the CDR3 is 15 residues. Unmatched junction bases numbered 7, after V lost 5 bases and J lost 1 base. As DNA, the CDR3 is TGTGCCAGCAGCGGAGAACGGGAGGCCCAAGAGACCCAGTACTTC. This encodes CASSGEREAQETQYF. The whole variable domain, remainder taken from reference TRBV7-8 and TRBJ2-5, is GAGVSQSPRYKVAKRGQDVALRCDPISGHVSLFWYQQALGQGPEFLTYFQNEAQLDKSGLPSDRFFAERPEGSVSTLKIQRTQQEDSAVYLCASSGEREAQETQYFGPGTRLLVL.

The V and J genes are TRBV29-1 and TRBJ2-5, with no clear D. The last part of the DNA fits TRBJ2-7 better; the J call may be wrong. The CDR3 is 14 residues long. The V gene's germline CDR1 is SQVTM and CDR2 ANQGSEA. The CDR3 spells CSVVQGLWAYEQYF. The DNA for the CDR3 is TGCAGCGTTGTCCAAGGATTGTGGGCCTACGAGCAGTACTTC.

The rearrangement uses TRBV6-1 and TRBJ2-2, with D possibly being TRBD2 (7 bases). V shed 1 base and J shed 5 bases, with 14 bases lying between them. Germline V gene data show CDR1 as MNHNS and CDR2 as SASEGT. This CDR3 has 16 residues. The CDR3 DNA reads as TGTGCCAGCAGTGAAGTCGGGGGAGGGGGGACCGGGGAGCTGTTTTTT. Protein product: CASSEVGGGGTGELFF.

This clone was found once. The chain combines TRBV19 with TRBJ1-2, with D maybe TRBD1 (5 bases). Germline-derived CDR1 and CDR2 are LNHDA and SQIVND (reference sequence). Between the trimmed V and J ends, which lost 2 bases and 0 bases, there was a span of 10 bases. This CDR3 spans 15 amino acids. CDR3 coding DNA: TGTGCCAGTAGTATATGGGGGGGAGCTAACTATGGCTACACCTTC. Residues: CASSIWGGANYGYTF.